This is a list of T cell receptor beta chains from one sample in a study of control samples from healthy donors and cancer patients. Produced via immunoSEQ multiplex PCR; TCRdb's table is partial and in-frame only. The sample shows a few hundred thousand clones, approximately 92% of them seen only once. Sequenced material: PBMCs. The receptors shown here come from a man between 40 and 49 years old with head and neck cancer. CDR3s include the opening cysteine and the closing phenylalanine or tryptophan. The D gene is left open where the match is weak. Clone size, where shown, is once, few, many, or a class for clones that have expanded.

J gene	clone size	CDR3 length	D gene	V gene	CDR3 DNA	CDR3 protein
TRBJ1-2	-	17	TRBD1	TRBV4-2	TGTGCCAGCAGCCAAGGAAGGGGAATGGACAGGGGGCCTCGTTGGACCTTC	CASSQGRGMDRGPRWTF
TRBJ2-6	-	15	-	TRBV7-9	TGTGCCAGCAGCCTGACGAGCTCTGGGGCCAACGTCCTGACTTTC	CASSLTSSGANVLTF
TRBJ2-1	-	15	-	TRBV16	TGTGCCAGCAGCCAATCGGACGGAACTTACAATGAGCAGTTCTTC	CASSQSDGTYNEQFF
TRBJ1-4	-	13	-	TRBV30	TGTGCCTGGAAAGGTGACGGTGATGAAAAACTGTTTTTT	CAWKGDGDEKLFF
TRBJ2-7	-	13	-	TRBV27	TGTGCCAGCAGTTTAAGAGGGGTCTACGAGCAGTACTTC	CASSLRGVYEQYF
TRBJ1-2	-	14	TRBD1	TRBV7-2	TGTGCCAGCAGCTCGGACAGGGGGGGCTATGGCTACACCTTC	CASSSDRGGYGYTF
TRBJ1-6	-	17	-	TRBV6-6	TGTGCCAGCAGTCTACGGGGAGTTGCCGGGCGAAATTCACCCCTCCACTTT	CASSLRGVAGRNSPLHF
TRBJ1-1	-	11	-	TRBV7-2	TGTGCCAGCAGCCCTTACACTGAAGCTTTCTTT	CASSPYTEAFF
TRBJ1-3	-	15	-	TRBV6-1	TGTGCCAGCAGTGAGCAACAGGTTGCTGGAAACACCATATATTTT	CASSEQQVAGNTIYF
TRBJ2-6	-	14	-	TRBV28	TGTGCCAGCAGTGAACCCTCTGGGGCCAACGTCCTGACTTTC	CASSEPSGANVLTF
TRBJ2-7	-	15	TRBD2	TRBV4-2	TGTGCCAGCAGCCAAGCGGGAGGGCGGTCCTACGAGCAGTACTTC	CASSQAGGRSYEQYF
TRBJ2-3	once	15	TRBD2	TRBV6-5	TGTGCCAGCAGTAATGAGCGGGGAAGGGCAGATACGCAGTATTTT	CASSNERGRADTQYF
TRBJ2-7	once	15	TRBD1	TRBV14	TGTGCCAGCAGCCAAGCGGCAGGGGGCTCCTACGAGCAGTACTTC	CASSQAAGGSYEQYF
TRBJ2-5	once	10	-	TRBV7-9	TGTGCCAGCAGCCACGATGCCCAGTACTTC	CASSHDAQYF
TRBJ2-3	few	13	TRBD2	TRBV7-9	TGTGCCAGCAGCCTAGCGGGGGAAGATACGCAGTATTTT	CASSLAGEDTQYF
TRBJ1-1	-	15	-	TRBV6-2/TRBV6-3	TGTGCCAGCAGTCCCTCGGGCGGATGGAACACTGAAGCTTTCTTT	CASSPSGGWNTEAFF
TRBJ1-4	-	13	TRBD1	TRBV13	TGTGCCAGCATCAGACAGGGAGGGGAAAAACTGTTTTTT	CASIRQGGEKLFF
TRBJ2-7	many	15	TRBD1	TRBV5-1	TGCGCCAGCAGCTTACCCGGGACAGGGAGCTACGAGCAGTACTTC	CASSLPGTGSYEQYF
TRBJ2-2	-	15	-	TRBV6-2/TRBV6-3	TGTGCCAGCAGTTTGGTCTCCGCGAACACCGGGGAGCTGTTTTTT	CASSLVSANTGELFF
TRBJ1-3	-	17	-	TRBV7-8	TGTGCCAGCAGTTCAAATGAACTAGGGATTTATGGAAACACCATATATTTT	CASSSNELGIYGNTIYF
TRBJ1-4	-	19	-	TRBV11-2	TGTGCCAGCAGCTTAGAGGGGGCCATCTCCTACGGAGCTAATGAAAAACTGTTTTTT	CASSLEGAISYGANEKLFF
TRBJ1-1	-	15	-	TRBV5-1	TGCGCCAGCAGCTTGGCGCAGACCGTGAACACTGAAGCTTTCTTT	CASSLAQTVNTEAFF
TRBJ2-1	-	12	TRBD2	TRBV29-1	TGCAGCGTTGCTCCCCCCGGGGGGGAGCAGTTCTTC	CSVAPPGGEQFF
TRBJ2-7	-	12	-	TRBV28	TGTGCCAGCAGTTCCCTTAGGGCCGAGCAGTACTTC	CASSSLRAEQYF
TRBJ1-4	once	13	TRBD1	TRBV5-4	TGTGCCAGCAGCTTACGACAGGGGCGGAAACTGTTTTTT	CASSLRQGRKLFF
TRBJ1-1	-	15	-	TRBV7-3	TGTGCCAGCAGCTTAAATCCCATTAGGGGCACTGAAGCTTTCTTT	CASSLNPIRGTEAFF
TRBJ2-5	-	15	-	TRBV2	TGTGCCAGCAGTGATGAACGACAGACTCAAGAGACCCAGTACTTC	CASSDERQTQETQYF
TRBJ2-1	-	14	-	TRBV6-5	TGTGCCAGCAGCCCCCGGGAAGGGACAAAGGAGCAGTTCTTC	CASSPREGTKEQFF
TRBJ2-3	-	15	TRBD1	TRBV30	TGTGCCTGGAGCGTGGACAGGGGCGGCACAGATACGCAGTATTTT	CAWSVDRGGTDTQYF
TRBJ2-3	-	15	-	TRBV6-4	TGTGCCAGCAGTGACTCATTTCCCGGCACAGATACGCAGTATTTT	CASSDSFPGTDTQYF
TRBJ2-3	-	12	-	TRBV9	TGTGCCAGCAGCGTACTTGGAGATACGCAGTATTTT	CASSVLGDTQYF
TRBJ1-5	once	14	-	TRBV11-2	TGTGCCAGCAGCGCAGGAGAAAGCAATCAGCCCCAGCATTTT	CASSAGESNQPQHF
TRBJ2-3	-	15	TRBD2	TRBV19	TGTGCCAGTACCCAGTGGGGAGGGAAGGCAGATACGCAGTATTTT	CASTQWGGKADTQYF
TRBJ2-7	-	13	-	TRBV7-9	TGTGCCAGCAGCCCGACAGTCTCCTACGAGCAGTACTTC	CASSPTVSYEQYF
TRBJ1-6	-	14	-	TRBV5-4	TGTGCCAGCAGCTTAGAACAGAATAATTCACCCCTCCACTTT	CASSLEQNNSPLHF
TRBJ2-7	-	16	TRBD1	TRBV15	TGTGCCACCAGCAGACCGCCGGGACAGGGGGCCTACGAGCAGTACTTC	CATSRPPGQGAYEQYF
TRBJ2-1	-	14	-	TRBV5-4	TGTGCCAGCAGCCCTCGACTAGTCGCCAATGAGCAGTTCTTC	CASSPRLVANEQFF
TRBJ2-2	-	12	-	TRBV28	TGTGCCAGCAGTCGATACACCGGGGAGCTGTTTTTT	CASSRYTGELFF
TRBJ2-7	once	15	-	TRBV5-1	TGCGCCAGCAGCTTGGGAGTTCAGGGGACCTACGAGCAGTACTTC	CASSLGVQGTYEQYF
TRBJ2-7	-	12	-	TRBV19	TGTGCCAGTAGTACAGGGTGGGACGAGCAGTACTTC	CASSTGWDEQYF
TRBJ1-1	-	16	-	TRBV3-1/TRBV3-2	TGTGCCAGCAGCCAAGAAAGCAGGCAGGGGAGGACTGAAGCTTTCTTT	CASSQESRQGRTEAFF
TRBJ1-2	-	12	-	TRBV6-6	TGTGCCAGCACCTACTTACTCGAAGGCTACACCTTC	CASTYLLEGYTF
TRBJ2-4	once	15	TRBD2	TRBV5-1	TGCGCCAGCAGCTATATTCCTAGCGGGGAAAACATTCAGTACTTC	CASSYIPSGENIQYF
TRBJ2-7	-	13	-	TRBV25-1	TGTGCCAGCTCGGGCCCCATAAATCACGAGCAGTACTTC	CASSGPINHEQYF
TRBJ2-7	-	14	-	TRBV5-4	TGTGCCAGCAGCACTCGGGGCGAAGCCTACGAGCAGTACTTC	CASSTRGEAYEQYF
TRBJ2-3	few	15	-	TRBV30	TGTGCCTGGAGAAGTTTCGACAGAACAACAGATACGCAGTATTTT	CAWRSFDRTTDTQYF
TRBJ2-2	-	16	-	TRBV6-6	TGTGCCAGCAGTAACGCGGGACGGAAGAACACCGGGGAGCTGTTTTTT	CASSNAGRKNTGELFF
TRBJ2-2	-	16	TRBD1	TRBV19	TGTGCCAGTAGACTCACAGGGGGCGGCGATACCGGGGAGCTGTTTTTT	CASRLTGGGDTGELFF
TRBJ2-3	-	14	-	TRBV4-1	TGCGCCAGCAGCCAAGAGGCACGGCCAGATACGCAGTATTTT	CASSQEARPDTQYF
TRBJ2-5	-	17	TRBD2	TRBV9	TGTGCCAGCAGCGCCGATCCTAGCGGGGGCACTCGGGAGACCCAGTACTTC	CASSADPSGGTRETQYF
TRBJ1-4	-	15	-	TRBV9	TGTGCCAGCAGCGTAGAAGACAGCTTGAATGAAAAACTGTTTTTT	CASSVEDSLNEKLFF
TRBJ2-1	-	15	-	TRBV7-9	TGTGCCAGCAGCCCCCCCGTTGGGAGGCGGGATGAGCAGTTCTTC	CASSPPVGRRDEQFF
TRBJ2-2	-	14	-	TRBV3-1/TRBV3-2	TGTGCCAGCAGCCGCCAGGGCCTGGGCGGGGAGCTGTTTTTT	CASSRQGLGGELFF
TRBJ2-1	-	13	-	TRBV19	TGTGCCAGTAACACGGGGGGCCATATCGGGCAGTTCTTC	CASNTGGHIGQFF
TRBJ1-5	-	15	-	TRBV6-1	TGTGCCAGCAGTGAAGTCCGGGACAACAATCAGCCCCAGCATTTT	CASSEVRDNNQPQHF
TRBJ2-5	-	14	TRBD1	TRBV5-4	TGTGCCAGCAGTTTACAGGGGGCGGAAGAGACCCAGTACTTC	CASSLQGAEETQYF